These 8 T cell receptor beta chains originate from one sample sequenced in a study of T cell responses to AZD1222 COVID-19 vaccine. Some clones are missing from TCRdb's copy, which holds only in-frame ones; the method was immunoSEQ multiplex PCR. Here the sample spans about 150,000 clones, approximately 91% being singletons. The material was peripheral blood, obtained 28 days after the second AZD1222 dose. These TCRs come from an adult who received the AZD1222 COVID-19 vaccine.

This chain connects TRBV3-1 (or the pseudogene TRBV3-2) to TRBJ2-1, with D maybe TRBD2 (6 bases). The germline V gene has CDR1 LGHDT and CDR2 YNNKEL (reference sequence). The CDR3 runs 12 residues. Trimming took 4 bases from V and 13 from J, leaving 14 bases between them. CDR3 DNA: TGTGCCAGCAGCCCCCGGGACTCCGGTCAGTTCTTC. Its translation is CASSPRDSGQFF.

The chain combines TRBV19 with TRBJ1-5, with D perhaps matching TRBD1 (6 bases). CDR1 is LNHDA and CDR2 is SQIVND in the germline V gene (reference sequence). Trimming left V 6 bases short and J 3 bases short, with 12 bases between. The CDR3 loop spans 14 amino acids. For the CDR3, the DNA is TGTGCCAGTAGGAAGGGGACACCCAATCAGCCCCAGCATTTT. This gives the protein CASRKGTPNQPQHF.

The J gene is TRBJ2-5, the V gene TRBV11-1; the D gene is possibly TRBD2 (6 bases). The CDR3 spans 16 residues. Trimming removed 1 base at V and 5 bases at J, with 17 bases between. In germline, CDR1 is SGHAT, CDR2 FQDESV (reference sequence). The CDR3 protein is CASSLGRTGLWETQYF. The CDR3 nucleotides are TGTGCCAGCAGCTTAGGTCGGACGGGACTTTGGGAGACCCAGTACTTC.

This clone has only one observation. V gene TRBV2 combines with J gene TRBJ1-4; 7 nucleotides align to TRBD1. Germline CDR1 and CDR2: SNHLY and FYNNEI. V was clipped by 7 bases and J by 2 bases; unmatched bases: 7. The CDR3 is 15 amino acids. The CDR3 loop reads CASKTGFATNEKLFF. Written as DNA, the CDR3 is TGTGCCAGCAAGACAGGGTTTGCGACTAATGAAAAACTGTTTTTT.

This clone was seen just once. The chain has TRBV5-5 and TRBJ1-1, with a tentative D call TRBD1 (6 bases). V was cut by 0 bases and J by 0 bases, with 12 bases left in between. CDR3 length: 16 amino acids. Germline-derived CDR1 and CDR2 are SGHKS and YYEKEE (reference sequence). The CDR3 sequence is CASSLAVGQMNTEAFF. CDR3 sequence (DNA): TGTGCCAGCAGCTTGGCTGTGGGACAAATGAACACTGAAGCTTTCTTT.

The chain couples TRBV6-6 to TRBJ1-2; TRBD1 agrees at 7 bases. V shed 5 bases, J shed 6 bases, and the junction held 15 bases outside the gene matches. Germline CDR1 and CDR2: MNHNY and SVGAGI (reference sequence). The CDR3 covers 16 residues. Written as DNA, the CDR3 is TGTGCCAGCAGTAACCCTGATCCGGGACAGTTGAATGGCTACACCTTC. Protein product: CASSNPDPGQLNGYTF.

The table lists this clone with a few counts. CDR3 in amino acids: CASSGSGQETQYF. For the CDR3, the DNA is TGTGCCAGCAGTGGTAGCGGCCAAGAGACCCAGTACTTC. This sequence joins TRBV2 and TRBJ2-5; TRBD2 is a possible D gene (6 bases). Germline V CDR1 and CDR2: SNHLY, FYNNEI. The CDR3 is 13 amino acids. Between the trimmed V and J ends, which lost 4 bases and 1 base, there was a span of 7 bases.

This clone was observed a single time. The V call is TRBV7-3, the J call TRBJ1-1; tentatively, D is TRBD1 (5 bases). This CDR3 spans 15 amino acids. V lost 5 bases, J lost 0 bases, and 13 bases lay in between. In germline, CDR1 is SGHTA, CDR2 FQGTGA. In DNA form, the CDR3 reads TGTGCCAGCAGCCAAGACAGACTCATGAACACTGAAGCTTTCTTT. Protein product: CASSQDRLMNTEAFF.